Below are 32 T cell receptor beta chains sequenced from a single sample in a study of cytomegalovirus exposure and HLA in healthy donors. This PCR relied on a set of 60 Vbeta primers and 13 Jbeta primers. Assay: immunoSEQ multiplex PCR; the TCRdb copy retains only in-frame clones and omits some. Altogether 100,000 to 150,000 clones are present, 80% being singletons, with the ten largest covering approximately 8.8%. The source material was PBMCs. The receptors were sampled from a female donor in good health and CMV-seropositive.

The gene calls are TRBV15 and TRBJ2-7; possibly TRBD1 for D (5 bases). V lost 5 bases to trimming and J lost 3 bases, with 14 bases between them. The CDR3 spans 14 residues. Germline CDR1 reads LNHNV; CDR2 reads YYDKDF (reference sequence). The CDR3 reads CATSGRRGSYEQYF. CDR3 coding DNA: TGTGCCACCAGCGGACGAAGGGGTAGCTACGAGCAGTACTTC. The variable domain in full, completed from reference TRBV15 and TRBJ2-7, reads DAMVIQNPRYQVTQFGKPVTLSCSQTLNHNVMYWYQQKSSQAPKLLFHYYDKDFNNEADTPDNFQSRRPNTSFCFLDIRSPGLGDTAMYLCATSGRRGSYEQYFGPGTRLTVT.

This chain connects TRBV10-3 to TRBJ2-7; possible D gene TRBD1, 5 bases. The germline V gene encodes CDR1 ENHRY and CDR2 SYGVKD. V was cut by 0 bases and J by 2 bases, with 23 bases left in between. CDR3 length equals 19 residues. CDR3 residues: CAISESGQGRSFKPYEQYF. Here the CDR3 DNA reads TGTGCCATCAGTGAGTCGGGGCAGGGAAGGTCGTTTAAGCCCTACGAGCAGTACTTC.

The chain combines TRBV18 with TRBJ2-1; possible D gene TRBD1, 6 bases. Trimming took off 3 bases at V and 5 bases at J, with 11 bases between the two ends. Germline-derived CDR1 and CDR2 are KGHSH and LQKENI. The CDR3 covers 14 residues. The DNA for the CDR3 is TGTGCCAGCTCACCGAGTACAGGGAACAATGAGCAGTTCTTC. Translation gives CASSPSTGNNEQFF.

This chain connects TRBV7-2 to TRBJ2-2; possibly TRBD2 for D (6 bases). Germline V lookup: CDR1 SGHTA, CDR2 FQGNSA. With 5 bases removed from V and 0 bases from J, the gap between germline ends came to 13 bases. CDR3 length: 16 residues. The CDR3 sequence: CASSKTGTPNTGELFF. CDR3 nucleotide sequence: TGTGCCAGCAGCAAGACCGGGACTCCGAACACCGGGGAGCTGTTTTTT.

V is TRBV5-4 and J is TRBJ2-2; 9 bases agree with TRBD2. The CDR3 length is 16 residues. V shed 0 bases and J 6 bases; nucleotides not matched to a gene: 6. Germline V lookup: CDR1 SGHNT, CDR2 YYREEE (reference sequence). This CDR3 reads CASSLVSAGGAGELFF. The CDR3 bases are TGTGCCAGCAGCTTGGTCTCAGCGGGGGGCGCCGGGGAGCTGTTTTTT.

The rearrangement links TRBV2 to TRBJ1-5; no clear D gene. The CDR3 length is 15 residues. V dropped 3 bases and J dropped 7 bases, with 16 bases sitting between them. CDR1 is SNHLY and CDR2 is FYNNEI in the germline V gene. CDR3 coding DNA: TGTGCCAGCAGTGAGGAAGGCAGGCTTGGACAGCCCCAGCATTTT. This codes for CASSEEGRLGQPQHF.

V gene TRBV21-1 combines with J gene TRBJ2-4; the table's D gene call, TRBD2, was not cross checked with the DNA. TRBV21-1 is described as a pseudogene. The CDR3 covers 14 residues. The CDR3 coding sequence is TGTGCCAGCAGCCATAGATGGGCCAAAAACATTCAGTACTTC. Translating gives CASSHRWAKNIQYF.

The chain uses TRBV5-4 and TRBJ2-6, with D unclear. The CDR3 covers 14 residues. Trimming shortened V by 4 bases and J by 1 base, and 6 bases separated the two germline ends. Per germline, CDR1 SGHNT and CDR2 YYREEE (reference sequence). The CDR3 protein is CASSPQSGANVLTF. In nucleotides, the CDR3 is TGTGCCAGCAGCCCCCAGTCTGGGGCCAACGTCCTGACTTTC. Based on the CDR3 plus reference TRBV5-4 and TRBJ2-6, the full variable domain is ETGVTQSPTHLIKTRGQQVTLRCSSQSGHNTVSWYQQALGQGPQFIFQYYREEENGRGNFPPRFSGLQFPNYSSELNVNALELDDSALYLCASSPQSGANVLTFGAGSRLTVL.

The V gene is TRBV4-1, the J gene TRBJ2-1; 13 bases map to TRBD2. There are 19 residues in the CDR3. CDR1 and CDR2 (germline): MGHRA, YSYEKL. The V segment lost 0 bases and the J segment 2 bases; nucleotides outside the gene matches: 7. CDR3 in amino acids: CASSQEGLAGAPPYNEQFF. The CDR3 DNA follows: TGCGCCAGCAGCCAAGAAGGACTAGCGGGGGCTCCACCCTACAATGAGCAGTTCTTC.

V gene TRBV5-4 combines with J gene TRBJ2-7; maybe TRBD1 (5 bases). The CDR3 runs to 12 residues. Per the germline V gene, CDR1 is SGHNT and CDR2 is YYREEE (reference sequence). V lost 3 bases and J 9 bases, leaving 13 bases between the germline ends. The CDR3 protein is CASSSQDKGQYF. In DNA, the CDR3 is TGTGCCAGCAGCTCACAGGATAAGGGGCAGTACTTC.

This clone has a handful of counts. CDR3 sequence reads: CATTKGPGARSRAFF. In nucleotides, the CDR3 is TGTGCCACCACCAAGGGTCCGGGAGCACGATCTCGAGCTTTCTTT. The genes are TRBV28 and TRBJ1-1; D is undetermined. V lost 10 bases and J lost 10, with 28 bases in between. Germline-derived CDR1 and CDR2 are MDHEN and SYDVKM. This CDR3 contains 15 residues.

The chain couples TRBV5-1 to TRBJ1-2; D perhaps matches TRBD1 (6 bases). The CDR3 totals 15 residues. CDR1 and CDR2 from the germline V gene are SGHRS and YFSETQ. V was pared by 0 bases and J by 7 bases, with 16 bases between. The CDR3 coding sequence is TGCGCCAGCAGCTTGGCCAAAGGGGGGGTCTCTGGCTACACCTTC. The encoded protein is CASSLAKGGVSGYTF.

The V and J genes are TRBV2 and TRBJ1-5; maybe TRBD1 (6 bases). The germline V and J ends were trimmed by 6 bases and 6 bases, with 15 bases remaining between them. Germline V CDR1 and CDR2: SNHLY, FYNNEI. The CDR3 has 14 amino acids. CDR3 sequence reads: CASSSRGRSQPQHF. CDR3 in DNA: TGTGCCAGCAGCTCCAGGGGACGGAGTCAGCCCCAGCATTTT.

The chain couples TRBV5-1 to TRBJ2-7; 10 nucleotides line up with TRBD1. CDR3 size: 16 residues. Germline-derived CDR1 and CDR2 are SGHRS and YFSETQ. V gave up 9 bases and J gave up 0 bases; unmatched junction bases: 12. CDR3 sequence (DNA): TGCGCCACCTCCCGAGGGACAGGGGAAAGCTCCTACGAGCAGTACTTC. It specifies CATSRGTGESSYEQYF.

The chain couples TRBV2 to TRBJ1-1, with D hard to call. The germline V gene encodes CDR1 SNHLY and CDR2 FYNNEI. V was cut by 3 bases and J by 6 bases, with 5 bases left in between. The length of the CDR3 is 11 residues. The CDR3 nucleotides are TGTGCCAGCAGTGACTACTCTGAAGCTTTCTTT. It encodes CASSDYSEAFF.

The chain employs TRBV18 and TRBJ1-4; the D gene is possibly TRBD1 (6 bases). With 7 bases removed from V and 6 bases from J, the gap between germline ends came to 12 bases. CDR1 is KGHSH and CDR2 is LQKENI in the germline V gene. This CDR3 has 13 amino acids. The CDR3 loop reads CASWGPTDEKLFF. The CDR3 DNA reads TGTGCCAGCTGGGGGCCTACCGATGAAAAACTGTTTTTT.

The gene calls are TRBV15 and TRBJ1-1; D gene ambiguous. CDR3 size: 14 residues. From germline, CDR1 is LNHNV and CDR2 YYDKDF (reference sequence). Trimming stripped 1 base from V and 0 bases from J, with 6 bases between. The CDR3 sequence: CATSRGGMNTEAFF. DNA for the CDR3: TGTGCCACCAGCAGAGGTGGCATGAACACTGAAGCTTTCTTT.

The chain is built from TRBV6-5 and TRBJ1-1; possibly TRBD1 for D (6 bases). The V and J ends lost 5 bases and 12 bases respectively, with 16 bases between them. The V gene's germline CDR1 is MNHEY and CDR2 SVGAGI. The CDR3 runs 12 residues. The CDR3 coding sequence is TGTGCCAGCAGTGCTACCACAGGGAGAACTTTCTTT. As protein: CASSATTGRTFF.

This sequence joins TRBV5-1 and TRBJ2-7, with D possibly being TRBD2 (5 bases). The CDR3 is made up of 15 amino acids. Trimming pared 4 bases from V and 3 bases from J, leaving 17 bases between. Germline V lookup: CDR1 SGHRS, CDR2 YFSETQ. The CDR3 loop reads CASSEGSPPHYEQYF. Here the CDR3 DNA reads TGCGCCAGCAGCGAAGGGAGTCCGCCCCACTACGAGCAGTACTTC. The full variable domain, rest sourced from reference TRBV5-1 and TRBJ2-7, is KAGVTQTPRYLIKTRGQQVTLSCSPISGHRSVSWYQQTPGQGLQFLFEYFSETQRNKGNFPGRFSGRQFSNSRSEMNVSTLELGDSALYLCASSEGSPPHYEQYFGPGTRLTVT.

The chain combines TRBV13 with TRBJ1-2; D remains ambiguous. Germline lookup yields CDR1 PRHDT and CDR2 FYEKMQ (reference sequence). The CDR3 totals 14 residues. Trimming took 1 base from V and 6 from J, leaving 12 bases between them. Here the CDR3 DNA reads TGTGCCAGCAGCTTAGTAGCTTCTGCCCATGGCTACACCTTC. It specifies CASSLVASAHGYTF.

The J gene is TRBJ2-2, the V gene TRBV2; D not certain. V was pared by 2 bases and J by 6 bases, with 13 bases between. This CDR3 is 15 amino acids long. Looked up from germline, CDR1 is SNHLY and CDR2 is FYNNEI. The CDR3: CASSEIPGLAGELFF. For the CDR3, the DNA is TGTGCCAGCAGTGAAATCCCGGGTCTAGCCGGGGAGCTGTTTTTT.

This chain links TRBV19 with TRBJ2-7; 7 bases are shared with TRBD2. The CDR3 has 14 residues. Germline assignment: CDR1 LNHDA and CDR2 SQIVND (reference sequence). V shed 1 base and J 6 bases; nucleotides not matched to a gene: 6. The CDR3 sequence: CASSIARTSFEQYF. As DNA, the CDR3 is TGTGCCAGTAGTATAGCCCGGACTAGTTTCGAGCAGTACTTC.

In its sample, this clone was seen once. The genes are TRBV9 and TRBJ1-2; TRBD1 is a possible D gene (6 bases). The V gene lost 3 bases and the J gene lost 3 bases, with 9 bases spanning the gap. Germline V gene lookup returns CDR1 SGDLS and CDR2 YYNGEE. The CDR3 totals 13 residues. DNA for the CDR3: TGTGCCAGCAGCGCACAGGGTTACTATGGCTACACCTTC. The encoded protein is CASSAQGYYGYTF.

The J gene is TRBJ2-7, the V gene TRBV6-5; 7 bases are a match to TRBD1. CDR3 length: 15 amino acids. Germline V gene sequence: CDR1 MNHEY, CDR2 SVGAGI. Trimming removed 0 bases from V and 4 bases from J; junction bases left unmatched: 6. Here the CDR3 reads CASSYSYRGRYEQYF. DNA for the CDR3: TGTGCCAGCAGTTACTCTTACAGGGGAAGGTACGAGCAGTACTTC.

The V call is TRBV5-8, the J call TRBJ2-7; D is possibly TRBD1 (7 bases). Trimming removed 2 bases at V and 4 bases at J, with 19 bases between. Germline CDR1 SGHTS, CDR2 YDEGEE. This CDR3 comprises 16 residues. CDR3 nucleotide sequence: TGTGCCAGCAGCTTCGATCCAGGGGGGAGACGGTACGAGCAGTACTTC. It codes for CASSFDPGGRRYEQYF.

This clone was recorded once. An end of the junction does not agree with germline; a read error may underlie this. The rearrangement links TRBV18 to TRBJ2-1; 9 bases match TRBD1. Per the germline V gene, CDR1 is KGHSH and CDR2 is LQKENI. CDR3 length: 15 amino acids. CDR3 sequence: CASSPRDRDYSEQFF. The DNA of the CDR3 is TGTGCCAGCTCACCTCGGGACAGGGATTACAGTGAGCAGTTCTTC.

The chain couples TRBV9 to TRBJ2-1, with D possibly TRBD1 on 5 matching bases. CDR1 and CDR2 from the germline V gene are SGDLS and YYNGEE. The CDR3 has 13 residues. V was cut by 2 bases and J by 12 bases, with 15 bases left in between. CDR3 sequence: CASSVSVGVLQFF. CDR3 DNA sequence: TGTGCCAGCAGCGTCAGCGTAGGGGTCCTGCAGTTCTTC.

The J gene is TRBJ2-3, the V gene TRBV7-2; 11 bases match TRBD2. The CDR3 is 15 residues long. Germline V gene lookup returns CDR1 SGHTA and CDR2 FQGNSA. J gave up 5 bases and V 1 base, and 2 bases lay outside the gene matches. The CDR3 nucleotides are TGTGCCAGCAGCTTAGGTAGCGGGGGGGTAGATACGCAGTATTTT. Translation gives CASSLGSGGVDTQYF.

This clone has a handful of counts. The chain combines TRBV10-2 with TRBJ2-1, with TRBD2 identical over 8 bases. V was pared by 6 bases and J by 2 bases, with 0 bases of the junction left unmatched. There are 13 residues in the CDR3. CDR1 and CDR2 (germline): WSHSY, SAAADI. Here the CDR3 reads CASSGGAYNEQFF. CDR3 in DNA: TGCGCCAGCAGCGGGGGGGCCTACAATGAGCAGTTCTTC.

The rearrangement links TRBV5-1 to TRBJ1-4, with D tentatively TRBD1 (6 bases). Trimming removed 6 bases from V and 0 bases from J, with 12 bases in between. CDR3 size: 15 residues. Germline V gene lookup returns CDR1 SGHRS and CDR2 YFSETQ. For the CDR3, the DNA is TGCGCCAGCACCATTTCAGGGGCAACTAATGAAAAACTGTTTTTT. It is translated as CASTISGATNEKLFF.

In the case of this clone: A junction end diverges from the germline sequence, so it may reflect a read error. The CDR3 coding sequence is TGTGCTAGCAGCTTTCGGGACTACCCCAATCTCGGTGAGCAGTTCTTC. This sequence encodes CASSFRDYPNLGEQFF. The chain employs TRBV7-7 and TRBJ2-1; 7 nucleotides line up with TRBD2. Per the germline V gene, CDR1 is SSHAT and CDR2 is FNYEAQ (reference sequence). This CDR3 comprises 16 residues.

The genes are TRBV6-1 and TRBJ1-2, with D uncertain. The V gene's germline CDR1 is MNHNS and CDR2 SASEGT. With 7 bases removed from V and 0 bases from J, the gap between germline ends came to 9 bases. This CDR3 has 13 residues. The CDR3 spells CASKTFANYGYTF. CDR3 nucleotides: TGTGCCAGCAAGACATTCGCTAACTATGGCTACACCTTC.